The 8 T cell receptor beta chains below come from one sample, sequenced in a study of blood T cell repertoires in COVID-19. Sequencing was performed with immunoSEQ multiplex PCR; in TCRdb, only in-frame clones are kept and a portion is missing. The data hold under 300,000 clones, with about 85% observed a single time. The sample consisted of PBMCs or T cells enriched from blood (not recorded which). The receptors here all came from a woman aged 45-65 years who had been exposed to COVID-19.

V usage is TRBV6-5 and J usage is TRBJ1-2; a weak D match, TRBD1 (6 bases). Per the germline V gene, CDR1 is MNHEY and CDR2 is SVGAGI. The CDR3 has 13 residues. The ends were cut back, 4 bases at V and 4 bases at J, with 10 bases in the middle. This chain's CDR3 is CASSSLGGYGYTF. In DNA form, the CDR3 reads TGTGCCAGCAGTTCCTTAGGGGGCTATGGCTACACCTTC.

This chain uses TRBV5-1 with TRBJ1-1; no definite D call. Germline V gene sequence: CDR1 SGHRS, CDR2 YFSETQ. V dropped 0 bases and J dropped 0 bases, with 6 bases sitting between them. This CDR3 is built from 14 residues. The CDR3 protein is CASSLALLNTEAFF. The DNA of the CDR3 is TGCGCCAGCAGCTTGGCACTACTGAACACTGAAGCTTTCTTT. The full variable domain, rest sourced from reference TRBV5-1 and TRBJ1-1, is KAGVTQTPRYLIKTRGQQVTLSCSPISGHRSVSWYQQTPGQGLQFLFEYFSETQRNKGNFPGRFSGRQFSNSRSEMNVSTLELGDSALYLCASSLALLNTEAFFGQGTRLTVV.

The genes are TRBV18 and TRBJ2-6; 8 positions agree with TRBD1. The CDR3 spans 18 residues. The junction had 5 bases not matched to a gene; V was cut back by 1 base and J by 0 bases. Per germline, CDR1 KGHSH and CDR2 LQKENI. The CDR3 is CASSPLGTGGSGANVLTF. CDR3 nucleotide sequence: TGTGCCAGCTCACCACTCGGGACAGGAGGCTCTGGGGCCAACGTCCTGACTTTC. The entire variable domain, with the rest obtained from reference TRBV18 and TRBJ2-6, is as follows: NAGVMQNPRHLVRRRGQEARLRCSPMKGHSHVYWYRQLPEEGLKFMVYLQKENIIDESGMPKERFSAEFPKEGPSILRIQQVVRGDSAAYFCASSPLGTGGSGANVLTFGAGSRLTVL.

This chain connects TRBV20-1 to TRBJ1-2; possible D gene TRBD1, 6 bases. V was cut by 3 bases and J by 6 bases, with 8 bases left in between. This CDR3 contains 11 residues. Germline CDR1 and CDR2: DFQATT and SNEGSKA (reference sequence). The CDR3 nucleotides are TGCAGTGCTAGCCAGGGGAATGGCTACACCTTC. Protein product: CSASQGNGYTF.

The chain is built from TRBV7-2 and TRBJ1-2, with 8 bases fitting TRBD1. Germline CDR1 and CDR2: SGHTA and FQGNSA. Trimming cost V 6 bases and J 8 bases; bases outside gene matches: 26. The CDR3 loop spans 19 amino acids. DNA of the CDR3: TGTGCCAGCAGTTCCCCCCGTTGGCCCGGGACAGGAGGCTCCGGAGGCTACACCTTC. Amino acid sequence: CASSSPRWPGTGGSGGYTF.

The rearrangement joins TRBV7-6 to TRBJ2-7, with 12 bases that match TRBD2. The CDR3 is made up of 16 amino acids. Germline-derived CDR1 and CDR2 are SGHVS and FNYEAQ. J was trimmed by 6 bases and V by 1 base; bases with no gene match: 7. CDR3 sequence: CASSLVLAGGPGEQYF. The CDR3, as DNA: TGTGCCAGCAGCTTAGTTCTAGCGGGGGGGCCGGGCGAGCAGTACTTC.

This clone was observed a few times. This chain uses TRBV2 with TRBJ2-5, with TRBD1 matching 12 bases. The CDR3 is 17 residues long. Germline V gene data show CDR1 as SNHLY and CDR2 as FYNNEI. Trimming at V came to 6 bases and at J to 4 bases, leaving 12 bases not matched to a gene. CDR3 sequence: CASRGGQGAISTETQYF. CDR3 DNA: TGTGCCAGCAGGGGGGGACAGGGGGCGATAAGTACAGAGACCCAGTACTTC.

Turning to this clone: The junction departs from germline at one end; a sequencing error may be responsible. The CDR3 bases are TGTGCCAGCACCTTAGGGGGAGGAGAGACCCAGTACTTC. Protein: CASTLGGGETQYF. The genes are TRBV7-2 and TRBJ2-5; D may match TRBD1 or TRBD2 (6 bases each). Germline V gene lookup returns CDR1 SGHTA and CDR2 FQGNSA. The CDR3 contains 13 residues.